A single sample is the source of the 5 T cell receptor beta chains below, sequenced in a study of Graves' ophthalmopathy and Graves' hyperthyroidism. Amplification of TCR beta CDR3 regions used RNA transcripts. Second-round multiplex PCR came after first-round RT-PCR with HTBI primers. TCRdb used MiXCR to reprocess the multiplex PCR reads, holding one entry per CDR3 protein. Of about 550,000 distinct CDR3 sequences in the sample, under 45% were seen once. The specimen sequenced was peripheral blood or thyroid tissue (not recorded which). Receptors originate from an adult man with Graves' hyperthyroidism.

Ten or more counts support this clonotype. The chain couples TRBV5-1 to TRBJ2-7; 7 bases are a match to TRBD1. With V trimmed by 2 bases and J by 7 bases, 9 bases remained unmatched. CDR3 length: 14 amino acids. Germline CDR1 reads SGHRS; CDR2 reads YFSETQ. This CDR3 is CASSLSGQIEEQYF. The CDR3 bases are TGCGCCAGCAGCTTATCGGGACAGATCGAGGAGCAGTACTTC.

Note on this clonotype: A much bigger clone sits one base away, suggesting this may be a read error. This chain connects TRBV6-5 to TRBJ1-6; D gene unclear. CDR3 length equals 14 residues. From germline, CDR1 is MNHEY and CDR2 SVGAGI. The ends were cut back, 6 bases at V and 7 bases at J, with 13 bases in the middle. CDR3 in amino acids: CASRGSFGNSPLHF. As DNA, the CDR3 is TGTGCCAGCAGAGGGAGCTTCGGGAATTCACCCCTCCACTTT.

This chain joins TRBV7-8 and TRBJ2-7; 15 bases are shared with TRBD2. This CDR3 comprises 16 residues. CDR1 and CDR2 from the germline V gene are SGHVS and FQNEAQ. V lost 5 bases to trimming and J lost 4 bases; unmatched junction nucleotides: 6. The CDR3 DNA reads TGTGCCAGCAGCGCTGGACTAGCGGGGGGGCCTTACGAGCAGTACTTC. It yields the protein CASSAGLAGGPYEQYF.

This clonotype was recorded at least ten times. The V and J genes are TRBV6-5 and TRBJ2-7, with 13 nucleotides matching TRBD2. This CDR3 has 15 residues. Germline V gives CDR1 MNHEY, CDR2 SVGAGI. The trim removed 6 bases at V and 3 bases at J, leaving 5 bases unmatched. CDR3 in DNA: TGTGCCAGCAGCCATGGACTAGCGGGGGTCTACGAGCAGTACTTC. Translated: CASSHGLAGVYEQYF.

V is TRBV5-1 and J is TRBJ2-5, with TRBD2 identical over 7 bases. The J call may be mistaken, given a closer DNA end match to TRBJ2-1. The CDR3 has 15 amino acids. Germline lookup yields CDR1 SGHRS and CDR2 YFSETQ. The CDR3 sequence: CASSLGGRADNEQFF. The CDR3 region has the DNA TGCGCCAGCAGCTTGGGAGGGAGGGCCGATAATGAGCAGTTCTTC.